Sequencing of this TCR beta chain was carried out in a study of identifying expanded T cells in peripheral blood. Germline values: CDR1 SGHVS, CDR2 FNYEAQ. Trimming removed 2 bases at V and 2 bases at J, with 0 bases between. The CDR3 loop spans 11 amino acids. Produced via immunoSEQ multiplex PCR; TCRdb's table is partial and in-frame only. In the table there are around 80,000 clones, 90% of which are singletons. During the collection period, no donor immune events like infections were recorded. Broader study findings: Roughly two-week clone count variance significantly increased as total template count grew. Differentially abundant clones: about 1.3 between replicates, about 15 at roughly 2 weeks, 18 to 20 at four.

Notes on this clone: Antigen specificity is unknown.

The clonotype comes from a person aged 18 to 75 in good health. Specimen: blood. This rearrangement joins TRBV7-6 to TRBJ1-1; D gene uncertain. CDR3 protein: CASSLNTEAFF. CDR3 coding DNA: TGTGCCAGCAGCTTAAACACTGAAGCTTTCTTT.